Listed below are T cell receptor beta chains from one sample, sequenced in a study of long-term antiretroviral therapy in people with HIV. TCRdb keeps only in-frame clones here, not all; method: immunoSEQ multiplex PCR. The sample contains about 20,000 clones, over 75% of which appear only once. The starting material was unsorted PBMCs, obtained 4.2 years after starting antiretroviral therapy. Every receptor here comes from a man aged 45-65 years with HIV. CDR3s include the opening cysteine and the closing phenylalanine or tryptophan. The D gene is left open where the match is weak. Expanded clones are given a class, and other clones once, few, many or no size at all.

>NA|TRBJ2-7|TRBD1|TRBV27
TGTGCCAGCAGTTGGACAGGGGCGGAACCTTACGAGCAGTACTTC
CASSWTGAEPYEQYF
>NA|TRBJ1-2|TRBD1|TRBV6-4
TGTGCCAGCAGTGACTCGAGGACAGGAAACTATGGCTACACCTTC
CASSDSRTGNYGYTF
>NA|TRBJ1-1|NA|TRBV19
TGTGCCAGTAGTTGGGGAAGGGAAGCTTTCTTT
CASSWGREAFF
>NA|TRBJ1-2|NA|TRBV25-1
TGTGCCAGCAGTGAAGGGGGGGATGGCTACACCTTC
CASSEGGDGYTF
>NA|TRBJ1-3|TRBD1|TRBV7-3
TGTGCCAGCAGCGAAGACACAGGGGCTGGAAACACCATATATTTT
CASSEDTGAGNTIYF
>NA|TRBJ2-7|NA|TRBV5-6
TGTGCCAGCAGCTTGCCCGCAGGCCCTTACGAGCAGTACTTC
CASSLPAGPYEQYF
>few|TRBJ1-2|NA|TRBV29-1
TGCAGCGTTGACCGGGGAGGGCTGAATGGCTACACCTTC
CSVDRGGLNGYTF
>NA|TRBJ2-7|NA|TRBV19
TGTGCCAGTAGTGGGTCAGAGGGCAGCCCTGGGGAGCAGTACTTC
CASSGSEGSPGEQYF
>NA|TRBJ1-1|NA|TRBV19
TGTGCCAGTTACGGAGGTAGCACTGAAGCTTTCTTT
CASYGGSTEAFF
>NA|TRBJ2-7|NA|TRBV27
TGTGCCAGCAGTTTATTTCAGGGCTACGAGCAGTACTTC
CASSLFQGYEQYF